This record concerns one TCR beta chain sequence. The CDR3 is 18 residues long. From germline, CDR1 is LNHDA and CDR2 SQIVND (reference sequence). Trimming took 5 bases from V and 4 from J; bases not matched to a gene: 8. The data originate from a study of blood T cell repertoires in COVID-19. Study-wide background: Acute and convalescent COVID-19 specimens originated in the United States, Italy and Spain.

Methods used by the authors: Scientists estimated how many nucleated cells there were by amplifying reference gene primers. Only in-frame clones appear in the TCRdb table, and some are missing; sequencing was by immunoSEQ multiplex PCR. The V and J calls and clone size are taken from that table; D and trimming were inferred from the DNA. In the table there are more than 70,000 clones, around 83% of which are singletons. The sequenced sample was peripheral blood. The sequence was obtained from a woman aged 80 or over in a cohort sampled during active or convalescent COVID-19. This chain connects TRBV19 to TRBJ2-2; 15 bases fit TRBD2. CDR3 sequence reads: CASSVGLAGGPITGELFF. DNA of the CDR3: TGTGCCAGTAGTGTTGGACTAGCGGGAGGGCCCATCACCGGGGAGCTGTTTTTT.